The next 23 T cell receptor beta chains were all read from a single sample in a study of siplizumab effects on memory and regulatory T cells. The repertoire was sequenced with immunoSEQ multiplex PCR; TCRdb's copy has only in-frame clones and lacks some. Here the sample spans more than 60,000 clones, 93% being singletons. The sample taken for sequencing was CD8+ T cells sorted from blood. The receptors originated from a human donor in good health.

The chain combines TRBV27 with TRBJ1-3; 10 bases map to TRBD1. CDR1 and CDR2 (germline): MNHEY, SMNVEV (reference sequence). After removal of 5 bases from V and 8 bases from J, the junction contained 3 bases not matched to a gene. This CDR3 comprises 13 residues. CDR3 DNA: TGTGCCAGCAGTGTGGACAGGGGGGACACCATATATTTT. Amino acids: CASSVDRGDTIYF.

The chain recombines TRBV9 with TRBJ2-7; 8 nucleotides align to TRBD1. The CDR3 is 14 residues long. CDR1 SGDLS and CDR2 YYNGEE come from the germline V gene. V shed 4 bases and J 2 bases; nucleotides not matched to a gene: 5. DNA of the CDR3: TGTGCCAGCAGCACTCGGACAGGGACCTACGAGCAGTACTTC. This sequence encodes CASSTRTGTYEQYF.

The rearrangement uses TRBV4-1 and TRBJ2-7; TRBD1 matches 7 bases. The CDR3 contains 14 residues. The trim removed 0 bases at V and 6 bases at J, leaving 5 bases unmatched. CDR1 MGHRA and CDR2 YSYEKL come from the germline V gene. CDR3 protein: CASSQDTGVPEQYF. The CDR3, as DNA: TGCGCCAGCAGCCAAGATACAGGGGTCCCCGAGCAGTACTTC.

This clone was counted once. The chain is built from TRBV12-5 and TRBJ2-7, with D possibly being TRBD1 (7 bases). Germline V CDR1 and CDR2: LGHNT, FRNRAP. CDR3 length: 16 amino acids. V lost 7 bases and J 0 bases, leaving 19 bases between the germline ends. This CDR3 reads CASAPRSGGSSYEQYF. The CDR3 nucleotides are TGTGCTAGTGCCCCCCGATCAGGGGGGAGCTCCTACGAGCAGTACTTC.

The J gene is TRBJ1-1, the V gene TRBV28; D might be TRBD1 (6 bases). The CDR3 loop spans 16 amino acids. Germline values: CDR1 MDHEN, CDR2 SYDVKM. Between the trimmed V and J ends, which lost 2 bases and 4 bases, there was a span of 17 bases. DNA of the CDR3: TGTGCCAGCAGTTTACCCTACAGGGATGGAGGCACTGAAGCTTTCTTT. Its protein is CASSLPYRDGGTEAFF.

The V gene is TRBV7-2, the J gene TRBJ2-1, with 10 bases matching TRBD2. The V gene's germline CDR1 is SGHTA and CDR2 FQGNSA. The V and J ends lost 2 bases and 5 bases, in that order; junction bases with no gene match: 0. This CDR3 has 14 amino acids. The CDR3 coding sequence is TGTGCCAGCAGCTTAACTAGCGGGGACAATGAGCAGTTCTTC. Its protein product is CASSLTSGDNEQFF.

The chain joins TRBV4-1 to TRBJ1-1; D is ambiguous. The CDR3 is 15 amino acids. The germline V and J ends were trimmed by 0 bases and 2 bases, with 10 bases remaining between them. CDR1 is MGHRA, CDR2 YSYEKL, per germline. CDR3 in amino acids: CASSQDPRANTEAFF. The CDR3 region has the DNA TGCGCCAGCAGCCAAGATCCCCGGGCTAACACTGAAGCTTTCTTT.

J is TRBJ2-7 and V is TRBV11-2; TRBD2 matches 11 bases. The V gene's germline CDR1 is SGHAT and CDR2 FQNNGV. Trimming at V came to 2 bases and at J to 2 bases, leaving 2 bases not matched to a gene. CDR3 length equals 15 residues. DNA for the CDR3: TGTGCCAGCAGCTTACTAGCGGGGGGTCCCTACGAGCAGTACTTC. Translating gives CASSLLAGGPYEQYF.

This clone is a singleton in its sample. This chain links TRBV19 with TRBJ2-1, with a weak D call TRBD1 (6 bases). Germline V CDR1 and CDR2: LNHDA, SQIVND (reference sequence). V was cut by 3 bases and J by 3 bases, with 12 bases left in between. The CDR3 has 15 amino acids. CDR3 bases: TGTGCCAGTAGTATTTTGCAGGGGAGCTACAATGAGCAGTTCTTC. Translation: CASSILQGSYNEQFF.

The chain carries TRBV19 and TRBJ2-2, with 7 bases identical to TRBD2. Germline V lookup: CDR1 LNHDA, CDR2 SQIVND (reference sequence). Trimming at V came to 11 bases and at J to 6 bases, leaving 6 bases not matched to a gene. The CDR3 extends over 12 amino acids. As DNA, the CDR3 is TGTGCCGTCAGACTAGCTTCCGGGGAGCTGTTTTTT. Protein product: CAVRLASGELFF.

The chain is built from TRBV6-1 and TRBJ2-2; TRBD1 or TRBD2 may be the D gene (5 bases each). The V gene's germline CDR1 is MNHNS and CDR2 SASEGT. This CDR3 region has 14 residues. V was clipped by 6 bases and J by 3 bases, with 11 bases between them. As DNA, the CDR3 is TGTGCCAGCAGGCAGGGAGCCTACACCGGGGAGCTGTTTTTT. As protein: CASRQGAYTGELFF.

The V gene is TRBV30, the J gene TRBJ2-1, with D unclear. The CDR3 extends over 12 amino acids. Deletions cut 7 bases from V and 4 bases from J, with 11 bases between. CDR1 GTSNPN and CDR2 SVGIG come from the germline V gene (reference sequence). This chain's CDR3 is CALSASYNEQFF. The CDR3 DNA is TGTGCCTTGTCGGCTTCTTACAATGAGCAGTTCTTC.

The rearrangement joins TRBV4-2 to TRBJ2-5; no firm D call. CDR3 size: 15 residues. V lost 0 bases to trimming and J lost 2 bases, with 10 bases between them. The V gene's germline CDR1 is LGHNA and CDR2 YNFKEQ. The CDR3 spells CASSQEEGNQETQYF. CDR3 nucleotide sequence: TGTGCCAGCAGCCAAGAAGAAGGGAATCAAGAGACCCAGTACTTC.

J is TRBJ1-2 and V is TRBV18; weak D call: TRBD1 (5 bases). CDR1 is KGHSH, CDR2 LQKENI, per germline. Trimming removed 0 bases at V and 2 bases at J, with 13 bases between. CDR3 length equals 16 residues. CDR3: CASSPPGLQENYGYTF. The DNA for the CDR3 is TGTGCCAGCTCACCACCGGGACTACAGGAGAACTATGGCTACACCTTC.

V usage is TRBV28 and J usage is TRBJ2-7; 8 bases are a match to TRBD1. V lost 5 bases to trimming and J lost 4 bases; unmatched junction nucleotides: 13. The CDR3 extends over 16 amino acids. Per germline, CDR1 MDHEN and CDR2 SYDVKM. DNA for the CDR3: TGTGCCAGCAGTCCGGCGACCGGACAGGGAGGTTACGAGCAGTACTTC. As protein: CASSPATGQGGYEQYF.

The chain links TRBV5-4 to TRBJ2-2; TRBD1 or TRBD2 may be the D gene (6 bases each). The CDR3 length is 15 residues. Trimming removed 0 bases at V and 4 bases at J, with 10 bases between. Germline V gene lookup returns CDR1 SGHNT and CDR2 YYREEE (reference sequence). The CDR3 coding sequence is TGTGCCAGCAGCTTGGCGGGGGCGGGCACCGGGGAGCTGTTTTTT. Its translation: CASSLAGAGTGELFF.

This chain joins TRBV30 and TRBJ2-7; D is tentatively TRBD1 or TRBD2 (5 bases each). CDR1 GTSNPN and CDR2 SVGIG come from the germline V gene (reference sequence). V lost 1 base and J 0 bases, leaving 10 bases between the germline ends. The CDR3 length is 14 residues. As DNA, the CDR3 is TGTGCCTGGAGTGATCCGGGGCTCTCCTACGAGCAGTACTTC. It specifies CAWSDPGLSYEQYF.

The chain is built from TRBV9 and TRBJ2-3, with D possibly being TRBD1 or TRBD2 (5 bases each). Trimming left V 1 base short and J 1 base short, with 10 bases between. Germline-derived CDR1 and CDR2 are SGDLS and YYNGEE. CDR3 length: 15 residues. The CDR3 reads CASSVSGDRTDTQYF. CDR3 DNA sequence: TGTGCCAGCAGCGTATCTGGGGACCGCACAGATACGCAGTATTTT.

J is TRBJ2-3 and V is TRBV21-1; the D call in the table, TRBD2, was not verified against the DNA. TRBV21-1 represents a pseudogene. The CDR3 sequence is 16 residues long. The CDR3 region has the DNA TGTGCCAGCAGCAAAATCACTAGCGGGGGGAGGGATACGCAGTATTTT. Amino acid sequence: CASSKITSGGRDTQYF.

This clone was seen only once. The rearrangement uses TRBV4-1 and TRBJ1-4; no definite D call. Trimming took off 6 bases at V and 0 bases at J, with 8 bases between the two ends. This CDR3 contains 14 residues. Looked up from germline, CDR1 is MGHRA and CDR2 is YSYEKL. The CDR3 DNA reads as TGCGCCAGCAGAGGAGGAGCAACTAATGAAAAACTGTTTTTT. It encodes CASRGGATNEKLFF.

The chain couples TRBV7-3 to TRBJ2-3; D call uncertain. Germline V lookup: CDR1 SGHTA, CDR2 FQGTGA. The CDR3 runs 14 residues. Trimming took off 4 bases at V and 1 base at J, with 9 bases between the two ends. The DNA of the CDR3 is TGTGCCAGCAGCTACCGACTCGGCACAGATACGCAGTATTTT. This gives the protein CASSYRLGTDTQYF. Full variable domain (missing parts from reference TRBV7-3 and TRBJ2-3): GAGVSQTPSNKVTEKGKYVELRCDPISGHTALYWYRQSLGQGPEFLIYFQGTGAADDSGLPNDRFFAVRPEGSVSTLKIQRTERGDSAVYLCASSYRLGTDTQYFGPGTRLTVL.

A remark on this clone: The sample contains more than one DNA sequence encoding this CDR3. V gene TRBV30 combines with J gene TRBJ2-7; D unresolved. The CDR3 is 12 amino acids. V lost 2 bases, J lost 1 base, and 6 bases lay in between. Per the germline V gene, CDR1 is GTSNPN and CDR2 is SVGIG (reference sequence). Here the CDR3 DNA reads TGTGCCTGGAGTCTTTCTTCCTACGAGCAGTACTTC. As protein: CAWSLSSYEQYF.

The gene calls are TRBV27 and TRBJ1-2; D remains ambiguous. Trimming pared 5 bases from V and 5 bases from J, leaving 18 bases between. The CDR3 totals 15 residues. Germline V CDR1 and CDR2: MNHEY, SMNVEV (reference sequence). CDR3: CASSLASGIDYGYTF. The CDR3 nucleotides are TGTGCCAGCAGTCTAGCGAGTGGTATAGATTATGGCTACACCTTC.